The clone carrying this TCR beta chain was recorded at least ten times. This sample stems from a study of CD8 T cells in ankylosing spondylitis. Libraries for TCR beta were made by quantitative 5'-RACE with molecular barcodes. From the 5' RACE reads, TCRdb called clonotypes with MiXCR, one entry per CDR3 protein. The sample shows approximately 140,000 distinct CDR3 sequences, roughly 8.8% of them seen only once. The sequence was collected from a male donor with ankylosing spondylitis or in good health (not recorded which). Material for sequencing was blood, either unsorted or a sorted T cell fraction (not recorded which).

CDR3 amino acids: CSASIHLNTEAFF. The CDR3 nucleotides read TGCAGTGCTAGTATACACCTGAACACTGAAGCTTTCTTT. V usage is TRBV20-1 and J usage is TRBJ1-1; D is unclear. Germline CDR1 reads DFQATT; CDR2 reads SNEGSKA (reference sequence). The CDR3 totals 13 residues. V was shortened by 3 bases and J by 0 bases, with 8 bases between the two germline ends.